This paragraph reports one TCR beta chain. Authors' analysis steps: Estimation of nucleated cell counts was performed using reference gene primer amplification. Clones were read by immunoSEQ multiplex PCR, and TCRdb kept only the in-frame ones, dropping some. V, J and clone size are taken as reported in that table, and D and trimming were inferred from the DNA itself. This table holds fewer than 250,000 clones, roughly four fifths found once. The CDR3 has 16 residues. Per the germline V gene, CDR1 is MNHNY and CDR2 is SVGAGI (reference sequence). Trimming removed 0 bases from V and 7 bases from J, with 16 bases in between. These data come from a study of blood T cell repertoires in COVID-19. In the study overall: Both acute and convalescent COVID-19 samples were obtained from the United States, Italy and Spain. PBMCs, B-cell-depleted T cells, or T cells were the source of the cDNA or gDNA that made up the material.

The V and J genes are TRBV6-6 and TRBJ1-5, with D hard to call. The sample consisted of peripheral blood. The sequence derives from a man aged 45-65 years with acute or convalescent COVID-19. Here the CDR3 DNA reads TGTGCCAGCAGTTACTCGGTTAACCCTGGGCCCCAGCCCCAGCATTTT. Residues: CASSYSVNPGPQPQHF.